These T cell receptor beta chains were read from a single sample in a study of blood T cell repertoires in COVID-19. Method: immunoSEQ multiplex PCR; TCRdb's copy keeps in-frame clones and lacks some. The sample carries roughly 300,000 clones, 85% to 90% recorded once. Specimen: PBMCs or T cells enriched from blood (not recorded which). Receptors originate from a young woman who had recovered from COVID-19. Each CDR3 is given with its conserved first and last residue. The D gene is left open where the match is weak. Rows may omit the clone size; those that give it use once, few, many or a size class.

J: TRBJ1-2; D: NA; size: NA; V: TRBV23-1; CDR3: CASSKSETVGYTF; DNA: TGCGCCAGCAGTAAATCCGAGACAGTTGGCTACACCTTC
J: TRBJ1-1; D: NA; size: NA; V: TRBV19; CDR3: CASSILTPSHDEAFF; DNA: TGTGCCAGTAGTATCCTCACTCCTAGCCATGATGAAGCTTTCTTT
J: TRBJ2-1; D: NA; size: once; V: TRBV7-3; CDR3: CASSLSFRNEQFF; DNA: TGTGCCAGCAGCTTAAGTTTTCGGAATGAGCAGTTCTTC
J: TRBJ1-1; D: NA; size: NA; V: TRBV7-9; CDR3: CASSLPTGSYTEAFF; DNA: TGTGCCAGCAGCCTCCCGACAGGCTCCTACACTGAAGCTTTCTTT
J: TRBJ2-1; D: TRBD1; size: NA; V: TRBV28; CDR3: CASSPDREHYNEQFF; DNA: TGTGCCAGCAGTCCAGACAGGGAGCATTACAATGAGCAGTTCTTC
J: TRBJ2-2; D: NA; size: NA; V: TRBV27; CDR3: CAIRAGGYTGELFF; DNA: TGTGCCATTCGAGCCGGGGGATACACCGGGGAGCTGTTTTTT
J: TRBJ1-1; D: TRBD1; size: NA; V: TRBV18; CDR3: CASSPKDRGRLNTEAFF; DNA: TGTGCCAGCTCACCAAAAGACAGGGGAAGGCTCAACACTGAAGCTTTCTTT
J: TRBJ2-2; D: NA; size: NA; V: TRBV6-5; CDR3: CASRRQGLITGELFF; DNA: TGTGCCAGCAGGAGGCAGGGACTTATCACCGGGGAGCTGTTTTTT
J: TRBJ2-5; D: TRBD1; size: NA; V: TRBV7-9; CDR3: CASSSKETGVKETQYF; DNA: TGTGCCAGCAGCAGCAAGGAGACAGGGGTAAAAGAGACCCAGTACTTC
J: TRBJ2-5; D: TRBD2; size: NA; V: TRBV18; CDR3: CASSPPLAGLFEETQYF; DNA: TGTGCCAGCTCACCACCTCTAGCGGGACTCTTTGAAGAGACCCAGTACTTC
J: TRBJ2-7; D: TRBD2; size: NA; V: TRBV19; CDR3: CASRGTSGSNPYEQYF; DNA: TGTGCCAGTAGAGGGACTAGCGGGAGTAACCCCTACGAGCAGTACTTC
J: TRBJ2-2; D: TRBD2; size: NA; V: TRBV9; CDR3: CASTSTSGGSGGELFF; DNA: TGTGCCAGCACCTCAACTAGCGGGGGGTCTGGCGGGGAGCTGTTTTTT
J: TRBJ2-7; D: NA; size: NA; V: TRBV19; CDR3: CASSTRTAYEQYF; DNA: TGTGCCAGTAGTACCCGGACAGCCTACGAGCAGTACTTC
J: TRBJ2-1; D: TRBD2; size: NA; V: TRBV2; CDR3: CASILRLAGDVIDEQFF; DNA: TGTGCCAGCATTCTGAGACTAGCGGGAGATGTAATCGATGAGCAGTTCTTC
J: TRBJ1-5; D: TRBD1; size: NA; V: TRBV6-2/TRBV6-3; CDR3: CASSAQDRVQPQHF; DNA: TGTGCCAGCAGCGCACAAGACAGGGTTCAGCCCCAGCATTTT
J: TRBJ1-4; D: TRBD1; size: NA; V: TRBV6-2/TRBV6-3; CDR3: CASSYNPRTGTNEKLFF; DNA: TGTGCCAGCAGTTACAATCCCCGGACAGGAACTAATGAAAAACTGTTTTTT
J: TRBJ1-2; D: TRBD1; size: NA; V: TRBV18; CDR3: CASSPGQGSGYTF; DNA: TGTGCCAGCTCACCTGGACAGGGTAGTGGCTACACCTTC
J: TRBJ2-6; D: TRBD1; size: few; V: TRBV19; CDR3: CASKFGQAQQSSGANVLTF; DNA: TGTGCCAGCAAATTCGGACAGGCCCAACAATCCTCTGGGGCCAACGTCCTGACTTTC
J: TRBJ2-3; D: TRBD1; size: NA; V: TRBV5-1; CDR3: CASSFRQGSTDTQYF; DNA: TGCGCCAGCAGCTTTCGACAGGGAAGCACAGATACGCAGTATTTT
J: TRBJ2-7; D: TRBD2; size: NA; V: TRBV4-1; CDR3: CASALAGGRSYEQYF; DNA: TGCGCCAGCGCGCTAGCGGGAGGGAGGTCCTACGAGCAGTACTTC
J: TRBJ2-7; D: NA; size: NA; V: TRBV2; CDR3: CASSIQSYEQYF; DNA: TGTGCCAGCAGCATCCAATCCTACGAGCAGTACTTC
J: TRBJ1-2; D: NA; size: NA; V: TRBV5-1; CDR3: CATGNGGRSKNGYTF; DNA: TGCGCCACTGGGAACGGGGGAAGATCGAAAAATGGCTACACCTTC
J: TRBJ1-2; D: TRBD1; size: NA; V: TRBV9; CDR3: CASSTRTGTGYTF; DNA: TGTGCCAGCAGCACGCGGACAGGGACGGGCTACACCTTC
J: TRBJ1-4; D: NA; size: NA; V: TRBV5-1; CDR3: CASSSRGDATNEKLFF; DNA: TGCGCCAGCAGCTCCCGCGGGGATGCAACTAATGAAAAACTGTTTTTT
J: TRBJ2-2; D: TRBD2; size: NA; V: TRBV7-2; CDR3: CASSLARSSGRARTGELFF; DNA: TGTGCCAGCAGCTTAGCGCGGAGTAGCGGGAGGGCCCGGACCGGGGAGCTGTTTTTT
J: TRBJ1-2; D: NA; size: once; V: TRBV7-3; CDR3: CASSLGAGDGYTF; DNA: TGTGCCAGCAGCTTAGGCGCAGGGGACGGCTACACCTTC
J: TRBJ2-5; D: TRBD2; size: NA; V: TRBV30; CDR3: CAWSDGTRWETQYF; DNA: TGTGCCTGGAGCGACGGGACTAGATGGGAGACCCAGTACTTC
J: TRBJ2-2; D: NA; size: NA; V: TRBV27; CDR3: CASSLERGETGELFF; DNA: TGTGCCAGCAGTTTAGAAAGGGGCGAGACCGGGGAGCTGTTTTTT
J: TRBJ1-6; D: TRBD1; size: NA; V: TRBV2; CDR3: CASSEGTGPNSPLHF; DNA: TGTGCCAGCAGTGAGGGGACAGGGCCTAATTCACCCCTCCACTTT
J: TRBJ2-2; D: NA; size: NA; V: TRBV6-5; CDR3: CASSYGPRNTGELFF; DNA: TGTGCCAGCAGTTACGGCCCCAGGAACACCGGGGAGCTGTTTTTT
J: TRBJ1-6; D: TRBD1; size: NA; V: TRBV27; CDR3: CASSARGNSPLHF; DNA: TGTGCCAGCTCCGCCAGGGGGAATTCACCCCTCCACTTT
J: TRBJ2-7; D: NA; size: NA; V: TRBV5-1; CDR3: CASGSGSLEDEQYF; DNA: TGCGCCAGCGGGAGCGGTTCCCTGGAGGACGAGCAGTACTTC
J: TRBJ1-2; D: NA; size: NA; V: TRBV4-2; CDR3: CASSQDLAGQYGYTF; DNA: TGTGCCAGCAGCCAAGATCTCGCAGGGCAATATGGCTACACCTTC
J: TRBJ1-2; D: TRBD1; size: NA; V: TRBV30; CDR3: CACNRDRVNGYTF; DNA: TGTGCCTGCAACCGGGACAGGGTGAATGGCTACACCTTC
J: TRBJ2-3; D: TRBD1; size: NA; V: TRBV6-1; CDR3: CASREGQGTDTQYF; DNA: TGTGCCAGCAGGGAAGGACAGGGGACAGATACGCAGTATTTT
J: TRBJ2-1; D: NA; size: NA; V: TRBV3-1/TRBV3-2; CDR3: CASSQDHDDFNEQFF; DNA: TGTGCCAGCAGCCAAGATCATGATGACTTCAATGAGCAGTTCTTC
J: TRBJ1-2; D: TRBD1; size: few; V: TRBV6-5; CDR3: CASRGDREVHGYTF; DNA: TGTGCCAGCAGGGGGGACAGGGAAGTTCATGGCTACACCTTC
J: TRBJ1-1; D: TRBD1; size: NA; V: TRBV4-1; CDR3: CASRRIGTGPEAFF; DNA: TGCGCCAGCAGACGTATCGGGACAGGGCCTGAAGCTTTCTTT
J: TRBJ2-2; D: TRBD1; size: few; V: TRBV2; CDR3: CASSADRGTGELFF; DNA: TGTGCCAGCAGCGCTGACAGGGGCACCGGGGAGCTGTTTTTT
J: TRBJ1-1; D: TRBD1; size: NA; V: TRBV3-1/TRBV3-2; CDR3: CASSRGPMTGGKEGFF; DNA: TGTGCCAGCAGCCGCGGTCCGATGACAGGGGGCAAAGAGGGTTTCTTT
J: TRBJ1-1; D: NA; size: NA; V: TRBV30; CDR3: CAWSTTGGVFRTEAFF; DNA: TGTGCCTGGAGTACCACTGGGGGGGTCTTCCGGACTGAAGCTTTCTTT